The following is a TCR beta chain sequence with its context. This entry belongs to a study of blood T cells in healthy people across ages. The use of a sample-barcoded 5' primer and a J-beta primer mix characterized a second PCR of roughly 6 to 12 cycles. TCRdb independently ran MiXCR on the 5' RACE reads; one entry per CDR3 protein. Among over 1.5 million distinct CDR3 sequences, around 50% were seen once, and the ten largest hold over 2%. Germline lookup yields CDR1 MRHNA and CDR2 SNTAGT. The V and J ends lost 3 bases and 9 bases respectively, with 15 bases between them. The CDR3 has 14 amino acids.

The chain carries TRBV6-4 and TRBJ1-5; D is unresolved. The TCR originated in a woman aged 40 to 50 in good health. Sequencing was performed on blood. CDR3 residues: CASSEYESSTPQHF. The DNA of the CDR3 is TGTGCCAGCAGTGAGTATGAGAGTTCGACGCCCCAGCATTTT.